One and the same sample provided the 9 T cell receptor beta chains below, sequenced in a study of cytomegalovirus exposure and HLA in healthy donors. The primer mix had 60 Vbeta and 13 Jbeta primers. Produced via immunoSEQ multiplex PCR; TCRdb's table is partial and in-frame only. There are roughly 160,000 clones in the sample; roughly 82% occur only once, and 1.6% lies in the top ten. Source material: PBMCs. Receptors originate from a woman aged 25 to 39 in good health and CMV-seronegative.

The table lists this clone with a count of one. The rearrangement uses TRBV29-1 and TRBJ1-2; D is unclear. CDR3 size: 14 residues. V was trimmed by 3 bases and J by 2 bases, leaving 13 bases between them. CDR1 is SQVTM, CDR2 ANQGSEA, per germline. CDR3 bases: TGCAGCGTTGACCAACAGAGAATGAACTATGGCTACACCTTC. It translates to CSVDQQRMNYGYTF. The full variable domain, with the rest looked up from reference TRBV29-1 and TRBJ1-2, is SAVISQKPSRDICQRGTSLTIQCQVDSQVTMMFWYRQQPGQSLTLIATANQGSEATYESGFVIDKFPISRPNLTFSTLTVSNMSPEDSSIYLCSVDQQRMNYGYTFGSGTRLTVV.

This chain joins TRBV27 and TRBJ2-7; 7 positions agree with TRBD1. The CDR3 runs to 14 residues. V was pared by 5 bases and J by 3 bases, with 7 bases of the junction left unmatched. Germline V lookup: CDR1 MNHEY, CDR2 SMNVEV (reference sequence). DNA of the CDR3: TGTGCCAGCAGTCGACTCGGGACAGACTACGAGCAGTACTTC. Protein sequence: CASSRLGTDYEQYF.

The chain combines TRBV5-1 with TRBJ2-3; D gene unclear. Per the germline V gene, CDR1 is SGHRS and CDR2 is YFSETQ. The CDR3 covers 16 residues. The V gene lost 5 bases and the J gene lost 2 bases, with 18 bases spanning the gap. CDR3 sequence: CASSLPDPADTDTQYF. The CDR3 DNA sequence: TGCGCCAGCAGTCTCCCCGACCCCGCGGACACAGATACGCAGTATTTT.

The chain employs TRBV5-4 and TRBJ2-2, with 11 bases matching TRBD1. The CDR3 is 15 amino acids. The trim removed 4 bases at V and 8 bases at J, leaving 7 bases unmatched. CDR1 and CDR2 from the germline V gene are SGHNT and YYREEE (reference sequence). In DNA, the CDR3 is TGTGCCAGCAGCCCTTTGGACAGGGGGCAGGGGGAGCTGTTTTTT. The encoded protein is CASSPLDRGQGELFF.

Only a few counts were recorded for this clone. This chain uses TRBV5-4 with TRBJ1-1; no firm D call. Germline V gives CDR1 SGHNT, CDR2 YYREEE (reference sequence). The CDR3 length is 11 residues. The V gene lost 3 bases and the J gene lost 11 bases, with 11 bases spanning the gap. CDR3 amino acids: CASSSLKEAFF. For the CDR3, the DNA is TGTGCCAGCAGCTCGTTAAAGGAGGCTTTCTTT.

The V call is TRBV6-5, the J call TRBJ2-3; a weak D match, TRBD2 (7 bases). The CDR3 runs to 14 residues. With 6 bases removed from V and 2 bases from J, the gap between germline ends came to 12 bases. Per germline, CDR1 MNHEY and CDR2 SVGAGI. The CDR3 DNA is TGTGCCAGCAGAAGGGGGGGACTCACAGATACGCAGTATTTT. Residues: CASRRGGLTDTQYF.

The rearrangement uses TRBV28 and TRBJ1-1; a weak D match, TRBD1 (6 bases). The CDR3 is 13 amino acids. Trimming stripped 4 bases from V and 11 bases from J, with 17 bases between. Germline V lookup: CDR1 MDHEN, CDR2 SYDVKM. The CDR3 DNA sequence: TGTGCCAGCAGTTCGGCAGGGGCACTCGTGGCTTTCTTT. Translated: CASSSAGALVAFF.

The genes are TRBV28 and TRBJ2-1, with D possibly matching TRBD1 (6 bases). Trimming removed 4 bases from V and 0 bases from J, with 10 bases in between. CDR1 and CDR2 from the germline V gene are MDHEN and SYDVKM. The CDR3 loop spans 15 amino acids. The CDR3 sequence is CASSYTGSSYNEQFF. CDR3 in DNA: TGTGCCAGCAGTTACACAGGGAGCTCCTACAATGAGCAGTTCTTC.

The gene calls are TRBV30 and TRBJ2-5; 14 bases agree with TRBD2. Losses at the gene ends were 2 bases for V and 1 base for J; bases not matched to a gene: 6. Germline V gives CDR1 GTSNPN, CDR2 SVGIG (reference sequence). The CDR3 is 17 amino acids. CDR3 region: CAWSLGLAGVGQETQYF. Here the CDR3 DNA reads TGTGCCTGGAGTTTGGGACTAGCGGGGGTGGGCCAAGAGACCCAGTACTTC.